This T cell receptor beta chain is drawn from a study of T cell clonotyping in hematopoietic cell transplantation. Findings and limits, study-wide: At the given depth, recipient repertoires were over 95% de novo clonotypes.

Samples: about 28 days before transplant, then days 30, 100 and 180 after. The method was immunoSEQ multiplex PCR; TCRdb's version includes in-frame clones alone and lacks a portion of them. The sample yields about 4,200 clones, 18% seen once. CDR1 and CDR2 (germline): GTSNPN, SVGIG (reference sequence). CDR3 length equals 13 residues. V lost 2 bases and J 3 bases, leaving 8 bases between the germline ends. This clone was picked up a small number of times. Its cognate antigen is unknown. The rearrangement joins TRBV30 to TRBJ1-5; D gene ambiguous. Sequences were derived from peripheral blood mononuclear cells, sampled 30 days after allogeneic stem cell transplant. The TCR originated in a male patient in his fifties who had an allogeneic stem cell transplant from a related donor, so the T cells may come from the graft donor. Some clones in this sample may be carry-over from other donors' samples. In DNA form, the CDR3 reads TGTGCCTGGAGTCTTGCGGTCAATCAGCCCCAGCATTTT. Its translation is CAWSLAVNQPQHF. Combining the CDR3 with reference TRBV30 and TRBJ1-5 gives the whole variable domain SQTIHQWPATLVQPVGSPLSLECTVEGTSNPNLYWYRQAAGRGLQLLFYSVGIGQISSEVPQNLSASRPQDRQFILSSKKLLLSDSGFYLCAWSLAVNQPQHFGDGTRLSIL.